Detailed here is one TCR beta chain. The target antigen is unknown. The data originate from a study of T cell responses to AZD1222 COVID-19 vaccine. General study points: Seropositivity was recorded at baseline in only a handful of AZD1222 recipients. Vaccine-associated CD4 TCRs ranged over spike, dominating at 160-218 and 743-854.

The repertoire was sequenced with immunoSEQ multiplex PCR; TCRdb's copy has only in-frame clones and lacks some. The table has 120,000 or so clones, less than 95% seen once; the top ten hold approximately 4.5%. The length of the CDR3 is 16 residues. CDR1 MNHEY and CDR2 SVGEGT come from the germline V gene. With 5 bases removed from V and 0 bases from J, the gap between germline ends came to 14 bases. The rearrangement joins TRBV6-2 or TRBV6-3 to TRBJ1-5, with D unclear. The material sequenced was peripheral blood, taken on day 0 of MenACWY control vaccination. This receptor was taken from an adult in good health. CDR3 nucleotide sequence: TGTGCCAGCAGTAAGGCTACCGCTTATAGCAATCAGCCCCAGCATTTT. Its translation: CASSKATAYSNQPQHF.